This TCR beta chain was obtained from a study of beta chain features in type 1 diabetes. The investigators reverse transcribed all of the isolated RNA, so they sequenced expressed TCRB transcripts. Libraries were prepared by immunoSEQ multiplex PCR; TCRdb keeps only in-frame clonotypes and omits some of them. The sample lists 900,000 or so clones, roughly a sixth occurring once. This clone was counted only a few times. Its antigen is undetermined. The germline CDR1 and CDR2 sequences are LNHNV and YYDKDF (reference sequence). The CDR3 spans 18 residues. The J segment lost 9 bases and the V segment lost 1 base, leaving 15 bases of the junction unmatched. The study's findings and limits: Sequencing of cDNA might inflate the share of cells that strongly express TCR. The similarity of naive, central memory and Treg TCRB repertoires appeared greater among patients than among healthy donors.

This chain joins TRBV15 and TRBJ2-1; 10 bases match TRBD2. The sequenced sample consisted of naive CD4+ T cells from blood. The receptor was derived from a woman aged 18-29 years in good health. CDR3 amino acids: CATSRGSWTSGKKGEQFF. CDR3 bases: TGTGCCACCAGCAGAGGTTCTTGGACTAGCGGTAAGAAGGGTGAGCAGTTCTTC. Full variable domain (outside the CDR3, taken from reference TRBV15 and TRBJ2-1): DAMVIQNPRYQVTQFGKPVTLSCSQTLNHNVMYWYQQKSSQAPKLLFHYYDKDFNNEADTPDNFQSRRPNTSFCFLDIRSPGLGDTAMYLCATSRGSWTSGKKGEQFFGPGTRLTVL.